This T cell receptor (beta chain) was identified in a study of identifying expanded T cells in peripheral blood. This CDR3 spans 13 amino acids. V shed 4 bases and J shed 6 bases, with 14 bases lying between them. Looked up from germline, CDR1 is SGHNT and CDR2 is YYREEE (reference sequence). The repertoire was sequenced with immunoSEQ multiplex PCR; TCRdb's copy has only in-frame clones and lacks some. The sample records about 83,000 clones, roughly 90% being singletons. The chain links TRBV5-4 to TRBJ2-7; a weak D match, TRBD2 (5 bases). The sample consisted of blood. The clonotype comes from a person aged 18 to 70 in good health. In nucleotides, the CDR3 is TGTGCCAGCAGCCGGATCGAGGGCGGCGAGCAGTACTTC. The encoded protein is CASSRIEGGEQYF.